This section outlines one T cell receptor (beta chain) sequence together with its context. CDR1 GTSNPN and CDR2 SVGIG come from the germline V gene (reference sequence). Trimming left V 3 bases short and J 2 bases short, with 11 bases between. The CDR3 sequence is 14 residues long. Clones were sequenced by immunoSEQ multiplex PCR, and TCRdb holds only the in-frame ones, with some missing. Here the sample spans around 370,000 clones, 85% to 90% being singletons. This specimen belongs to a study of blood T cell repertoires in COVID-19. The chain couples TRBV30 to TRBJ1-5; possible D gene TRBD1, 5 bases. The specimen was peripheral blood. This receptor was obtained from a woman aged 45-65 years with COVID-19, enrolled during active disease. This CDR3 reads CAWRGGHGNQPQHF. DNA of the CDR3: TGTGCCTGGAGGGGGGGTCATGGCAATCAGCCCCAGCATTTT.